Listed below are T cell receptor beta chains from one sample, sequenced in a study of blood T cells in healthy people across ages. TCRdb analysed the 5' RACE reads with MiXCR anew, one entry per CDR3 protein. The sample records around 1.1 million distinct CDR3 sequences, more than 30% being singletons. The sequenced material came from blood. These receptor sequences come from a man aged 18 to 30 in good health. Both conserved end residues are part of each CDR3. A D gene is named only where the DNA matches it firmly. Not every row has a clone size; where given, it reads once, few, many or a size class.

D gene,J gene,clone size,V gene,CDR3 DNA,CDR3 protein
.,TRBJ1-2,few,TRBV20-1,TGCAGTGCTATAGGAGGGGAGACTAACTATGGCTACACCTTC,CSAIGGETNYGYTF
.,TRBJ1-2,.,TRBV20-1,TGCAGTGCCCCGGGGCTAGGGGACTATGGCTACACCTTC,CSAPGLGDYGYTF
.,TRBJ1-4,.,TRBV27,TGTGCCAGCAGTTTATCGAGGGTTGGGGACGAAAAACTGTTTTTT,CASSLSRVGDEKLFF
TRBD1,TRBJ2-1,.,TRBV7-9,TGTGCCAGCAGCCCAGGGACAGGGTTACCCGAGCAGTTCTTC,CASSPGTGLPEQFF
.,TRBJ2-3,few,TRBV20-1,TGCAGTGCTAGGGGACCGGGACTTACCACAGATACGCAGTATTTT,CSARGPGLTTDTQYF
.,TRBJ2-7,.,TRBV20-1,TGCAGTGCTGGAACGCCAAGGACTGCCCTCGGCGAGCAGTACTTC,CSAGTPRTALGEQYF
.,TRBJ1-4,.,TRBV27,TGTGCCAGCAGTCCAGGGGAAGGAGGTGAAAAACTGTTTTTT,CASSPGEGGEKLFF
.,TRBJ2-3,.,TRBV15,TGTGCCACCTTTAATACAGGGGAGGGGGTCACAGATACGCAGTATTTT,CATFNTGEGVTDTQYF
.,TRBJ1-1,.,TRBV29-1,TGCAGCGTTTTCTCTGGGGTAACCGGGGCTGAAGCTTTCTTT,CSVFSGVTGAEAFF
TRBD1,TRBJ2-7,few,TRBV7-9,TGTGCCAGCAGCTTATACCTGGGACAGGGCGGGCGCGAGCAGTACTTC,CASSLYLGQGGREQYF
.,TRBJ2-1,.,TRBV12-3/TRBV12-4,TGTGCCAGCAGAATCGGACAGCCCGACAATGAGCAGTTCTTC,CASRIGQPDNEQFF
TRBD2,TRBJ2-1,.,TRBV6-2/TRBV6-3,TGTGCCAGCAGTGCGCGGGGGGCGATTCAGACTAGCGCGTACAATGAGCAGTTCTTC,CASSARGAIQTSAYNEQFF
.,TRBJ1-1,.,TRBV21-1,TGTGCCAGCAGCAAAGGGGGCTGCACTGAAGCTTTCTTT,CASSKGGCTEAFF
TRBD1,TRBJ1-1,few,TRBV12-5,TGTGCTAGTGGTTTGACAGGGGTAACGAACACTGAAGCTTTCTTT,CASGLTGVTNTEAFF
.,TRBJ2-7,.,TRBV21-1,TGTGCCAGCAGCAAAGGCAGGACTTACGAGCAGTACTTC,CASSKGRTYEQYF
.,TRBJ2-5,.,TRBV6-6,TGTGCCAGCAGTTACGTCTCAGCCTCCCAAGAGACCCAGTACTTC,CASSYVSASQETQYF
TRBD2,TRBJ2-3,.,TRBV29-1,TGCAGCGTTTTGGGGGGGGCTAGCGGGAAAGATACGCAGTATTTT,CSVLGGASGKDTQYF
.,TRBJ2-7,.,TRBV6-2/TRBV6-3,TGTGCCAGCAGTTGGGGAGACAGATACGAGCAGTACTTC,CASSWGDRYEQYF
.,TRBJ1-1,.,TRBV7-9,TGTGCCAGCAGCTCGACGTTAGGTTTTGCCGGTGAGGACACTGAAGCTTTCTTT,CASSSTLGFAGEDTEAFF
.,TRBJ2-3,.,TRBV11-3,TGTGCCAGCAGCGCCTCATCCGGGGGCCCCACAGATACGCAGTATTTT,CASSASSGGPTDTQYF
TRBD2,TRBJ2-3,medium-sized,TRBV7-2,TGTGCCAGCAGCTTAGATAGCGGGGGCGCAGATACGCAGTATTTT,CASSLDSGGADTQYF
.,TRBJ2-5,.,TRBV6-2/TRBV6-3,TGTGCCAGCAGTTTCTCCTCACACCGAGAGTCACCGCAGTACTTC,CASSFSSHRESPQYF
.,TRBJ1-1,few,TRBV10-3,TGTGCCATCAGTGAGTCGCGGCAAATCAGAACTGAAGCTTTCTTT,CAISESRQIRTEAFF
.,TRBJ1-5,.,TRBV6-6,TGTGCCAGCAGTTACTCGATCGGGGCTCGGCGCAATCAGCCCCAGCATTTT,CASSYSIGARRNQPQHF
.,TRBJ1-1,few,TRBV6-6,TGTGCCAGCAGTACGGGCCTCGGGGCTGCCACTGAAGCTTTCTTT,CASSTGLGAATEAFF
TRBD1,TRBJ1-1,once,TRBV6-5,TGTGCCAGCAGTTACGGGGGACAGGGGTTTACTGAAGCTTTCTTT,CASSYGGQGFTEAFF
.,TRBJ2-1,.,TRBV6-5,TGTGCCAGCAGCCAAGACAGCCCGAGGGGGTACAATGAGCAGTTCTTC,CASSQDSPRGYNEQFF
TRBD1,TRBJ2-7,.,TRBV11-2,TGTGCCAGCAGCCAAAATACAGGGGGCTCCTACAATGAGCAGTACTTC,CASSQNTGGSYNEQYF
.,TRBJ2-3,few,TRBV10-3,TGTGCCATCAGTGAGGTTCGACACGATTCGAGGGATACGCAGTATTTT,CAISEVRHDSRDTQYF
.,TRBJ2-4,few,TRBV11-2,TGTGCCAGCAGCCCCATGACTGCCCAGGTCCTGCGAGACATTCAGTACTTC,CASSPMTAQVLRDIQYF
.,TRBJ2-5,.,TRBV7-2,TGTGCCAGCAGCTTACACGGCGCGGAGACCCAGTACTTC,CASSLHGAETQYF
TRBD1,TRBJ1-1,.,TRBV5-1,TGCGCCAGCCGGACAGGGGAGGGCACTGAAGCTTTCTTT,CASRTGEGTEAFF
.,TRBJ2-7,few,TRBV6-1,TGTGCCAGCAGTGAAGGTGGAGGGCAGTACTTC,CASSEGGGQYF
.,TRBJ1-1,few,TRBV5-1,TGCGCCAGCAGCCCCTTTCAGCGGACTGAAGCTTTCTTT,CASSPFQRTEAFF
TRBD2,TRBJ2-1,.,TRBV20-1,TGCAGTGCTAGTGAGACTCTAGCGGGGGGGATTGAGCAGTTCTTC,CSASETLAGGIEQFF
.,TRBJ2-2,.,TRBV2,TGTGCCAGCAGTGCAGTTCCGTGGGAGCCCGGGGGCGGGGAGCTGTTTTTT,CASSAVPWEPGGGELFF
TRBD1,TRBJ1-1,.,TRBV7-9,TGTGCCAGCAGCCTCCTCCGGGACAGAAGTATGAACACTGAAGCTTTCTTT,CASSLLRDRSMNTEAFF
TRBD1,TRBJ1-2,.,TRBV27,TGTGCCAGCAGTTTAGGGCACGGACAGGCCAACTATGGCTACACCTTC,CASSLGHGQANYGYTF
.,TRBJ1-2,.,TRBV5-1,TGCGCCAGCAGCCCCGGGACGTACGATGGCTACACCTTC,CASSPGTYDGYTF
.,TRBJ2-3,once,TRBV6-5,TGTGCCAGCAGTTACTTTGGAACAGATACGCGGTATTTT,CASSYFGTDTRYF
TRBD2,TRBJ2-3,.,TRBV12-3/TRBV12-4,TGTGCCAGCAGTCTTCCGGGACTAGCGGACCACACAGATACGCAGTATTTT,CASSLPGLADHTDTQYF
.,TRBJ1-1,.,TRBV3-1,TGTGCCAGCACCCGAGGCACGGAGAACACTGAAGCTTTCTTT,CASTRGTENTEAFF
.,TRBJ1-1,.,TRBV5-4,TGTGCCAGCAGCTGGGGGCCAGAAAGTGAAGCCTTCTTT,CASSWGPESEAFF
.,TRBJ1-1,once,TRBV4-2,TGTGCCAGCAGCCAAGAGGTGTCAGGGAGCATGAACACTGAAGCTTTCTTT,CASSQEVSGSMNTEAFF
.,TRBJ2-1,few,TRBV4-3,TGCGCCAGCAGCCAGTGGGACGGACCTGAGCAGTTCTTC,CASSQWDGPEQFF
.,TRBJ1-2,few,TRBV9,TGTGCCAGCAGCGTAGTTTCCTCCTATAACTATGGCTACACCTTC,CASSVVSSYNYGYTF
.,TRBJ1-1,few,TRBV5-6,TGTGCCAGCAGCTGGGGGGTTGGTACAGAGCCTAACACTGAAGCTTTCTTT,CASSWGVGTEPNTEAFF
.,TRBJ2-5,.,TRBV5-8,TGTACCAGCAGCCCTGGAACAGGCGAAGGGGCCCAAGAGACCCAGTACTTC,CTSSPGTGEGAQETQYF
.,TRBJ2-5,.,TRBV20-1,TGCAGTGCTAGAGCAAGGATTGGGGGAAGTATCGAGACCCAGTACTTC,CSARARIGGSIETQYF
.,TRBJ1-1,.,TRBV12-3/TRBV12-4,TGTGCCAGCAGTTCCTCCAAAATCGAGGCTTTCTTT,CASSSSKIEAFF
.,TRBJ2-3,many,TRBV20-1,TGCAGTGCTAGAGATACGAGGGATACGCAGTATTTT,CSARDTRDTQYF
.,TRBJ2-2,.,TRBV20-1,TGCAGTGCTAGAGAGTCAGGGCGCACCGGGGAGCTGTTTTTT,CSARESGRTGELFF
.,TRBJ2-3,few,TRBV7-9,TGTGCCAGCAGCCTGGAGGTCCTTACAGATACGCAGTATTTT,CASSLEVLTDTQYF
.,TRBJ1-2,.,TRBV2,TGTGCCAGCAGTGGGTTCGGGAGTAGCTATGGCTACACCTTC,CASSGFGSSYGYTF
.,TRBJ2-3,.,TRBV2,TGTGCCAGCAGTAGAAACAGGGACGCCCCCTCCGCAGATACGCAGTATTTT,CASSRNRDAPSADTQYF